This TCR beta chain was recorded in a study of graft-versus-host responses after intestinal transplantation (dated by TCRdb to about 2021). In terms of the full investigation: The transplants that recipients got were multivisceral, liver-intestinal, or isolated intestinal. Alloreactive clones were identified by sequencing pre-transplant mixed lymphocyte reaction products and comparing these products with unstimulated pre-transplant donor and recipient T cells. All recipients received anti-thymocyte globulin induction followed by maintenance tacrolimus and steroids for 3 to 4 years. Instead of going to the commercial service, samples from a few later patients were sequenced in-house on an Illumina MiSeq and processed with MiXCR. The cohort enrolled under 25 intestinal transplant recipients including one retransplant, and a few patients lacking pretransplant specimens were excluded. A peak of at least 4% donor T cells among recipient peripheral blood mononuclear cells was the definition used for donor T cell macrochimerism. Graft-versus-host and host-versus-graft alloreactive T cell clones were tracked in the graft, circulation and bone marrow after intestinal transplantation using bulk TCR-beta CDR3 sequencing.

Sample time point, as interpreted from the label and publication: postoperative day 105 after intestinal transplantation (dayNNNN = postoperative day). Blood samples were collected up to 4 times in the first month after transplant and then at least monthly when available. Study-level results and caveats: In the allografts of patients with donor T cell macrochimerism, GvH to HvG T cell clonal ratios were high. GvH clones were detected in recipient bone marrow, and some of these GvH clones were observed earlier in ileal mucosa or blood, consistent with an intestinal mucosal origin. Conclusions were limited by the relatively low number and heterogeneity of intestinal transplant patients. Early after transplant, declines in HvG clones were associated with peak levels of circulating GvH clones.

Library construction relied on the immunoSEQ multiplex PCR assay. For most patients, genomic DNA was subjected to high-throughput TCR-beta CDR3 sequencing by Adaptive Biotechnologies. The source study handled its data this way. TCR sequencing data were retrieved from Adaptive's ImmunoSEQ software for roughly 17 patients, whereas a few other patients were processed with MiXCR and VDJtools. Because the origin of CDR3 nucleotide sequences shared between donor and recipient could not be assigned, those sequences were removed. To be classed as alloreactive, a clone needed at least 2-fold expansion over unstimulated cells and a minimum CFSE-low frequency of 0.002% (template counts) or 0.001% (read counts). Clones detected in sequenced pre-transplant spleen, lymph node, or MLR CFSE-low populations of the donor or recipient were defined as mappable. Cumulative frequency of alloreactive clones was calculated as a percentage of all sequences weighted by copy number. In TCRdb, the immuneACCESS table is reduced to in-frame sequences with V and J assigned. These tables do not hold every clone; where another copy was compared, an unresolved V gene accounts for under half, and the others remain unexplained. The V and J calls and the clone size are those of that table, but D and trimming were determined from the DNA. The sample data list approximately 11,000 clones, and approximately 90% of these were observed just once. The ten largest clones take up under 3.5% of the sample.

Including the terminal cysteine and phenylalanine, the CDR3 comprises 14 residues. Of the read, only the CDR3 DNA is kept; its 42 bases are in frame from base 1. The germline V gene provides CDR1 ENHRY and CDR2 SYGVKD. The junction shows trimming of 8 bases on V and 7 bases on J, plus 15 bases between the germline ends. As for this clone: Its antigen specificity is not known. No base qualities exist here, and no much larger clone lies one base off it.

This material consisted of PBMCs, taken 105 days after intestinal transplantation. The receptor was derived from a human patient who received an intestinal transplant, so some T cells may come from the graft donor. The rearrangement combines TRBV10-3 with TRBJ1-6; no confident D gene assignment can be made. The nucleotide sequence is TGTGCCATCCGTGCGACACATTCCAATTCACCCCTCCACTTT. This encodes CAIRATHSNSPLHF.